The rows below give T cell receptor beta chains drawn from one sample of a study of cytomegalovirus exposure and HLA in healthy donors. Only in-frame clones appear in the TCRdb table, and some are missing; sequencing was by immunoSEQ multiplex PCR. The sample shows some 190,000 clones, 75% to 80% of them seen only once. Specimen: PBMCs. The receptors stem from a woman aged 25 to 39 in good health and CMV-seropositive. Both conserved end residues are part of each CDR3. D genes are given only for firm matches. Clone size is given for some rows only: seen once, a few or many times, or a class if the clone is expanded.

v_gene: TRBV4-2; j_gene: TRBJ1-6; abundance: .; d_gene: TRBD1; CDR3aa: CASSQSEGTGVNSPLHF; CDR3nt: TGTGCCAGCAGCCAATCGGAGGGGACAGGGGTTAATTCACCCCTCCACTTT
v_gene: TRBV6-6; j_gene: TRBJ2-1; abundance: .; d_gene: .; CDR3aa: CASRNSGTGSDEQFF; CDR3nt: TGTGCCAGCAGAAACAGTGGCACAGGGTCGGATGAGCAGTTCTTC
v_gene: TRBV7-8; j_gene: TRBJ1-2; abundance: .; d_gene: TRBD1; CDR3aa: CASSEGQGNYGYTF; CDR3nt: TGTGCCAGCAGCGAAGGACAGGGAAACTATGGCTACACCTTC
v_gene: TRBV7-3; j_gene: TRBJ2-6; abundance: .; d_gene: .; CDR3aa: CASSSPPGSRPGANVLTF; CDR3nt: TGTGCCAGCAGCTCTCCACCCGGGTCACGGCCTGGGGCCAACGTCCTGACTTTC
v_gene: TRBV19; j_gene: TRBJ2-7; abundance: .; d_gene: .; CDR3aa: CASSINREGRQYF; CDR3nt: TGTGCCAGTAGTATAAACAGGGAAGGTCGGCAGTACTTC
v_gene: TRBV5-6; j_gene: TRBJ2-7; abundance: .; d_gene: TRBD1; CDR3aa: CASSLATGQGLYEQYF; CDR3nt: TGTGCCAGCAGCTTGGCCACGGGACAGGGACTCTACGAGCAGTACTTC
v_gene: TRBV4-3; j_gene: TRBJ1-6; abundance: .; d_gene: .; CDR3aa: CASSSRGDVAPLHF; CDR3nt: TGCGCCAGCAGCTCCAGGGGAGATGTTGCACCCCTCCACTTT
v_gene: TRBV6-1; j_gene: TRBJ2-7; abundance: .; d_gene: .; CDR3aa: CASSERRGSYEQYF; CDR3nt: TGTGCCAGCAGTGAAAGGCGGGGCTCCTACGAGCAGTACTTC
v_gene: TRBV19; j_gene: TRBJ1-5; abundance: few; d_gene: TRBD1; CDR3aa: CASSIGRGRGNQPQHF; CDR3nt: TGTGCCAGTAGTATAGGCAGGGGGCGCGGCAATCAGCCCCAGCATTTT
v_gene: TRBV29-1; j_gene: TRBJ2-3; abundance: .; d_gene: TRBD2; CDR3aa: CSVGELAGGADTQYF; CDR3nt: TGCAGCGTGGGGGAACTAGCGGGAGGCGCAGATACGCAGTATTTT
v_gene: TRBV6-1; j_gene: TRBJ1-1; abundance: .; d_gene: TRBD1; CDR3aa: CASSEADRDTEAFF; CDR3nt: TGTGCCAGCAGTGAAGCGGACAGGGACACTGAAGCTTTCTTT
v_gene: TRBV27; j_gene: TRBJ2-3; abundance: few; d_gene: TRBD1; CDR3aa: CASTPLGTGGADTQYF; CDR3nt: TGTGCCAGCACCCCCCTGGGGACAGGGGGTGCAGATACGCAGTATTTT
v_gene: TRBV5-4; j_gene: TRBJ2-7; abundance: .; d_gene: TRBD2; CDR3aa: CASSLAGLASYEQYF; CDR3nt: TGTGCCAGCAGCCTCGCGGGACTAGCCTCCTACGAGCAGTACTTC
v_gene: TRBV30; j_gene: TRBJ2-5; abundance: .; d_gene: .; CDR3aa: CAWSRRGGETQYF; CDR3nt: TGTGCCTGGAGTCGGAGGGGAGGAGAGACCCAGTACTTC
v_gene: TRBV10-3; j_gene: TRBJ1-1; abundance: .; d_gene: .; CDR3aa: CATGQLNTEAFF; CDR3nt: TGTGCCACCGGACAGCTGAACACTGAAGCTTTCTTT
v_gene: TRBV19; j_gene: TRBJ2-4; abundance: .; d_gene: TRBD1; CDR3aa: CASSDREGNIQYF; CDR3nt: TGTGCCAGTTCCGACAGGGAAGGGAACATTCAGTACTTC
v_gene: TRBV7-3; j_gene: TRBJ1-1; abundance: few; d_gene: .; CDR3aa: CASSAQGNTEAFF; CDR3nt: TGTGCCAGCAGCGCACAGGGAAACACTGAAGCTTTCTTT
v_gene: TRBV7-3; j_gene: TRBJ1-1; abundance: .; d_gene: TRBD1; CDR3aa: CASSPDRGREAFF; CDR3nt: TGTGCCAGCAGCCCCGACAGGGGGCGCGAAGCTTTCTTT
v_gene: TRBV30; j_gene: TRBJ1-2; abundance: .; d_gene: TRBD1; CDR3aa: CAWTGGAPGGYTF; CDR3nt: TGTGCCTGGACAGGGGGCGCCCCGGGGGGCTACACCTTC
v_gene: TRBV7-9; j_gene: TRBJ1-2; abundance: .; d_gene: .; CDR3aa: CASSLEAAVGYTF; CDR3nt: TGTGCCAGCAGCTTAGAGGCGGCCGTAGGCTACACCTTC
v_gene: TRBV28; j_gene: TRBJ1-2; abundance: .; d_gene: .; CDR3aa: CASVTGGASNYGYTF; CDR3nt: TGTGCCAGCGTAACGGGGGGGGCGTCTAACTATGGCTACACCTTC
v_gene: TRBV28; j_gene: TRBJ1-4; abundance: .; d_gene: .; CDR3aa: CASSPYLGHVPTNEKLFF; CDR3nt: TGTGCCAGCAGTCCTTACCTCGGACACGTTCCAACTAATGAAAAACTGTTTTTT
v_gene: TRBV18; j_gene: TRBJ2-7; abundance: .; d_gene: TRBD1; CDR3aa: CASSPWGQSHEQYF; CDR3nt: TGTGCCAGCTCACCATGGGGACAGTCCCACGAGCAGTACTTC
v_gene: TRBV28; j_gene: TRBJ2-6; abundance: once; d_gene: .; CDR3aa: CASSLILGPGANVLTF; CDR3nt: TGTGCCAGCAGTTTAATCTTGGGGCCTGGGGCCAACGTCCTGACTTTC
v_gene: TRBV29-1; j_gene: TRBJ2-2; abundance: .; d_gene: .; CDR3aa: CSVRGPELFF; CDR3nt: TGCAGCGTTCGGGGTCCGGAGCTGTTTTTT
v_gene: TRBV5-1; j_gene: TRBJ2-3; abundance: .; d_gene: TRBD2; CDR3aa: CATSTGTSGSLGLDTQYF; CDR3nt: TGCGCCACCTCCACCGGGACTAGCGGGAGTTTGGGGTTGGATACGCAGTATTTT
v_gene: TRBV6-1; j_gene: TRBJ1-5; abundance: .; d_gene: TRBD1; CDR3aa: CASSLQGAQPQHF; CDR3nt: TGTGCCAGCAGTTTACAGGGGGCTCAGCCCCAGCATTTT
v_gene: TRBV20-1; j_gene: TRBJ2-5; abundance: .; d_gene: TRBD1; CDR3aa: CSAGTEETQYF; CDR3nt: TGCAGTGCCGGGACAGAAGAGACCCAGTACTTC
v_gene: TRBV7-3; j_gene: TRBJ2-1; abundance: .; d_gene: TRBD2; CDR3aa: CASSVGLAGVEEQFF; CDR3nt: TGTGCCAGCAGCGTGGGACTAGCGGGAGTCGAGGAGCAGTTCTTC
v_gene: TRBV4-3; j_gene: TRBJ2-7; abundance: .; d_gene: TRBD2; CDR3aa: CASSRTGTRYEQYF; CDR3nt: TGCGCCAGCAGCCGAACCGGGACTAGGTACGAGCAGTACTTC
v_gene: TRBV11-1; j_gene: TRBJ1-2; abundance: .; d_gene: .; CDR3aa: CASSPYPRGNYGYTF; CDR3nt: TGTGCCAGCAGCCCCTACCCACGGGGTAACTATGGCTACACCTTC
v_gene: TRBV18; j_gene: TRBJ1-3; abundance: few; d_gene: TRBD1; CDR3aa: CASSQQGSGNTIYF; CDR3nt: TGTGCCAGCTCACAACAGGGGAGTGGAAACACCATATATTTT
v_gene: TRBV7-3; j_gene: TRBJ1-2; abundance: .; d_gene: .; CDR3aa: CASSPRGEDGYTF; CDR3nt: TGTGCCAGCAGCCCCCGCGGGGAGGATGGCTACACCTTC
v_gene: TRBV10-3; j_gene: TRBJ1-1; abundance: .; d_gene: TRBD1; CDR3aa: CAIQGVNTEAFF; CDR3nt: TGTGCCATCCAGGGGGTCAACACTGAAGCTTTCTTT
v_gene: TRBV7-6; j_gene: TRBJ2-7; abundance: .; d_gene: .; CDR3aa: CASSQRADRPYEQYF; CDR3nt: TGTGCCAGCAGCCAACGTGCGGACAGACCCTACGAGCAGTACTTC
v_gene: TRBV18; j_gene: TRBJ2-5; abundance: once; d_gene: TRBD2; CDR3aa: CASSPRLSGGRHQETQYF; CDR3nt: TGTGCCAGCTCACCACGGCTGTCGGGGGGGCGTCATCAAGAGACCCAGTACTTC
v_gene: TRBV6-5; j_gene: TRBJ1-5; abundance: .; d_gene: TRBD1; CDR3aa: CASKEGTGVQPQHF; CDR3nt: TGTGCCAGCAAAGAGGGGACAGGGGTTCAGCCCCAGCATTTT
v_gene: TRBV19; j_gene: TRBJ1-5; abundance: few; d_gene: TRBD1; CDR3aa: CASSIIAGGRSNQPQHF; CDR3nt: TGTGCCAGTAGTATTATTGCAGGGGGCAGGAGCAATCAGCCCCAGCATTTT
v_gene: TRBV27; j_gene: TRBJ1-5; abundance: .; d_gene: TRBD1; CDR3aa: CASSLSDRVDQPQHF; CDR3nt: TGTGCCAGCAGTTTATCGGACAGGGTGGATCAGCCCCAGCATTTT
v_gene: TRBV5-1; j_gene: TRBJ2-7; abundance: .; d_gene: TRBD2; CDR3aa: CASSPGGVGAYEQYF; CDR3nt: TGCGCCAGCAGTCCGGGGGGGGTCGGCGCCTACGAGCAGTACTTC